What follows are 6 T cell receptor beta chains derived from one specimen sequenced in a study of cytomegalovirus exposure and HLA in healthy donors. Researchers ran the PCR with 60 Vbeta and 13 Jbeta primers. Some clones are missing from TCRdb's copy, which holds only in-frame ones; the method was immunoSEQ multiplex PCR. Of around 200,000 clones in the sample, roughly 80% were seen once. The sequencing sample was made of PBMCs. The receptors originated from a man in his fifties in good health and CMV-seronegative.

Turning to this clone: Other DNA sequences of this sample code for an identical CDR3. V gene TRBV9 combines with J gene TRBJ1-6; 8 nucleotides agree with TRBD1. This CDR3 has 15 residues. Germline values: CDR1 SGDLS, CDR2 YYNGEE. V dropped 1 base and J dropped 9; count of bases not matched to a gene: 6. CDR3 amino acids: CASSVSGTGVSPLHF. CDR3 nucleotide sequence: TGTGCCAGCAGCGTATCTGGGACAGGAGTTTCACCCCTCCACTTT.

The V gene is TRBV18, the J gene TRBJ2-3; 8 bases map to TRBD2. Trimming at V came to 3 bases and at J to 3 bases, leaving 11 bases not matched to a gene. The CDR3 contains 17 residues. Germline V lookup: CDR1 KGHSH, CDR2 LQKENI. CDR3 nucleotide sequence: TGTGCCAGCTCACCTTTATCTCGACTAGCGCTGACAGATACGCAGTATTTT. It specifies CASSPLSRLALTDTQYF.

The chain employs TRBV4-3 and TRBJ2-1; D possibly corresponds to TRBD1 (6 bases). This CDR3 is built from 15 residues. The V gene's germline CDR1 is LGHNA and CDR2 YSLEER. Trimming took off 1 base at V and 5 bases at J, with 12 bases between the two ends. The CDR3 DNA is TGCGCCAGCAGCCAAGTCCGACAGGTGAACAATGAGCAGTTCTTC. Translated, it gives CASSQVRQVNNEQFF.

V gene TRBV5-4 combines with J gene TRBJ2-1; 9 nucleotides agree with TRBD1. Per germline, CDR1 SGHNT and CDR2 YYREEE (reference sequence). The CDR3 has 15 amino acids. V lost 5 bases to trimming and J lost 1 base; unmatched junction nucleotides: 4. The DNA of the CDR3 is TGTGCCAGCAGACAGACAGGGGGATCCTACAATGAGCAGTTCTTC. It specifies CASRQTGGSYNEQFF.

The chain carries TRBV7-7 and TRBJ2-3, with 7 bases identical to TRBD1. This CDR3 has 13 residues. V gave up 6 bases and J gave up 6 bases; unmatched junction bases: 6. The germline V gene encodes CDR1 SSHAT and CDR2 FNYEAQ (reference sequence). CDR3 region: CASSLDRSDTQYF. In nucleotides, the CDR3 is TGTGCCAGCAGTCTGGACAGGTCTGATACGCAGTATTTT.

This clone was detected only once. The chain combines TRBV7-9 with TRBJ1-1; 9 nucleotides line up with TRBD1. This CDR3 is 17 amino acids long. Germline V lookup: CDR1 SEHNR, CDR2 FQNEAQ (reference sequence). With V trimmed by 4 bases and J by 1 base, 10 bases remained unmatched. CDR3 loop: CASSSAGTGLGNTEAFF. CDR3 in DNA: TGTGCCAGCAGCTCAGCCGGGACAGGGTTGGGGAACACTGAAGCTTTCTTT.